One and the same sample provided the 27 T cell receptor beta chains below, sequenced in a study of human T cells and chemical hapten exposure. TCRdb itself ran the RACE reads through MiXCR, one entry per CDR3 protein. The sample lists 35,000 to 55,000 distinct CDR3 sequences, 9.5% to 10% seen once, with 11% to 15% in the top ten. Time point in this sample: patch test 2, 6 weeks after DPC sensitization. Regarding treatment: therapeutic diphenylcyclopropenone sensitization with weekly scalp DPC. Total RNA extraction was carried out from unfractionated whole blood. The source was whole blood, collected in connection with sensitization to the hapten diphenylcyclopropenone (DPC). The receptors come from a woman between 25 and 40 years old with alopecia areata. Some clones in this sample may be carry-over from other donors' samples.

The rearrangement uses TRBV5-5 and TRBJ2-1; D remains unclear. Trimming took 2 bases from V and 0 from J, leaving 18 bases between them. This CDR3 region has 18 residues. Germline assignment: CDR1 SGHKS and CDR2 YYEKEE (reference sequence). CDR3 loop: CASSLSGQPLYSYNEQFF. As DNA, the CDR3 is TGTGCCAGCAGCTTATCCGGGCAGCCACTTTACTCCTACAATGAGCAGTTCTTC. Complete variable domain (other parts from reference TRBV5-5 and TRBJ2-1): DAGVTQSPTHLIKTRGQQVTLRCSPISGHKSVSWYQQVLGQGPQFIFQYYEKEERGRGNFPDRFSARQFPNYSSELNVNALLLGDSALYLCASSLSGQPLYSYNEQFFGPGTRLTVL.

The V and J genes are TRBV6-2 or TRBV6-3 and TRBJ2-2; D is undetermined. In germline, CDR1 is MNHEY, CDR2 SVGEGT. The CDR3 is 16 residues long. V dropped 2 bases and J dropped 0 bases, with 10 bases sitting between them. The CDR3 spells CASSYNRESNTGELFF. DNA for the CDR3: TGTGCCAGCAGTTACAACCGAGAATCGAACACCGGGGAGCTGTTTTTT.

Many counts were recorded for this clonotype. The J gene is TRBJ2-7, the V gene TRBV28; a weak D match, TRBD2 (5 bases). V lost 4 bases to trimming and J lost 0 bases, with 10 bases between them. The CDR3 runs 14 residues. Germline V gene data show CDR1 as MDHEN and CDR2 as SYDVKM. The CDR3: CASSSPGSSYEQYF. For the CDR3, the DNA is TGTGCCAGCAGTTCTCCGGGGAGCTCCTACGAGCAGTACTTC.

This clonotype showed up just once. The chain employs TRBV7-2 and TRBJ2-2; D is possibly TRBD1 (6 bases). The CDR3 consists of 15 residues. V was cut by 3 bases and J by 0 bases, with 8 bases left in between. Per germline, CDR1 SGHTA and CDR2 FQGNSA. CDR3: CASSFRTANTGELFF. The CDR3 nucleotides read TGTGCCAGCAGCTTCCGGACAGCGAACACCGGGGAGCTGTTTTTT.

The sample holds many counts of this clonotype. The chain couples TRBV28 to TRBJ2-7; 7 nucleotides agree with TRBD1. This CDR3 has 13 amino acids. The germline V gene encodes CDR1 MDHEN and CDR2 SYDVKM. J was trimmed by 3 bases and V by 6 bases; bases with no gene match: 5. The CDR3 DNA reads TGTGCCAGCAGACCCAGGGGGTTCTACGAGCAGTACTTC. Translated, it gives CASRPRGFYEQYF.

This chain links TRBV18 with TRBJ2-1; 8 nucleotides line up with TRBD2. After removal of 0 bases from V and 3 bases from J, the junction contained 7 bases not matched to a gene. The CDR3 has 17 residues. Germline V gene lookup returns CDR1 KGHSH and CDR2 LQKENI. CDR3: CASSPPPRGDNYNEQFF. The DNA of the CDR3 is TGTGCCAGCTCACCACCCCCGCGGGGGGACAACTACAATGAGCAGTTCTTC.

This clonotype was seen many times. The rearrangement uses TRBV28 and TRBJ2-3; perhaps TRBD2 as D (6 bases). Germline assignment: CDR1 MDHEN and CDR2 SYDVKM. The CDR3 consists of 13 residues. V gave up 3 bases and J gave up 3 bases, with 7 bases separating them. CDR3 in amino acids: CASSFGGTDTQYF. Here the CDR3 DNA reads TGTGCCAGCAGTTTTGGGGGGACAGATACGCAGTATTTT. Together with reference TRBV28 and TRBJ2-3, the CDR3 gives the full variable domain: DVKVTQSSRYLVKRTGEKVFLECVQDMDHENMFWYRQDPGLGLRLIYFSYDVKMKEKGDIPEGYSVSREKKERFSLILESASTNQTSMYLCASSFGGTDTQYFGPGTRLTVL.

The CDR3 region is CSAIRGTTNEKLFF. The CDR3 nucleotides read TGCAGTGCTATTAGGGGGACAACTAATGAAAAACTGTTTTTT. The chain links TRBV20-1 to TRBJ1-4, with a weak D call TRBD1 (6 bases). CDR1 is DFQATT, CDR2 SNEGSKA, per germline (reference sequence). The CDR3 consists of 14 residues. V was shortened by 4 bases and J by 0 bases, with 9 bases between the two germline ends.

In its sample, this clonotype was seen many times. The rearrangement uses TRBV6-2 or TRBV6-3 and TRBJ1-6; D call uncertain. With 2 bases removed from V and 3 bases from J, the gap between germline ends came to 8 bases. The CDR3 sequence is 15 residues long. The V gene's germline CDR1 is MNHEY and CDR2 SVGEGT. The CDR3 DNA reads as TGTGCCAGCAGTTACAACAGAAACTATAATTCACCCCTCCACTTT. This sequence encodes CASSYNRNYNSPLHF.

This clonotype was recorded many times. The rearrangement joins TRBV23-1 to TRBJ1-5; maybe TRBD1 (6 bases). TRBV23-1 is classed as an ORF, of uncertain function. Trimming removed 0 bases from V and 5 bases from J, with 11 bases in between. The CDR3 spans 15 residues. The CDR3 region is CASSQSQGCDQPQHF. CDR3 nucleotide sequence: TGCGCCAGCAGTCAATCACAGGGTTGTGATCAGCCCCAGCATTTT.

The CDR3 DNA reads TGCGCCAGCAGCCAAGGGGGGACCCAGTACTTC. Translated, it gives CASSQGGTQYF. The chain is built from TRBV4-1 and TRBJ2-5, with no clear D. CDR3 length: 11 amino acids. Per germline, CDR1 MGHRA and CDR2 YSYEKL. Trimming stripped 1 base from V and 7 bases from J, with 4 bases between.

The chain carries TRBV29-1 and TRBJ2-7; D not resolved. Germline V gene sequence: CDR1 SQVTM, CDR2 ANQGSEA. The germline V and J ends were trimmed by 6 bases and 6 bases, with 12 bases remaining between them. The CDR3 is made up of 11 amino acids. CDR3 residues: CSVRDKGEQYF. The CDR3 region has the DNA TGCAGCGTCCGAGACAAGGGCGAGCAGTACTTC.

Concerning this clonotype itself: A much larger clone lies a single base off, so this may be a read error. The V gene is TRBV6-2 or TRBV6-3, the J gene TRBJ1-4; D is unclear. The germline V and J ends were trimmed by 7 bases and 6 bases, with 15 bases remaining between them. Germline V gives CDR1 MNHEY, CDR2 SVGEGT. This CDR3 has 14 residues. DNA for the CDR3: TGTGCCAGCAACGTCGGCGAGTTCGATGAAAAACTGTTTTTT. It specifies CASNVGEFDEKLFF.

The DNA of the CDR3 is TGCGCCAGCACCACCTTTGTCGCAACTAATGAAAAACTGTTTTTT. Translated: CASTTFVATNEKLFF. The chain uses TRBV4-1 and TRBJ1-4; D is undetermined. The CDR3 is made up of 15 amino acids. Trimming left V 7 bases short and J 0 bases short, with 12 bases between. The germline V gene encodes CDR1 MGHRA and CDR2 YSYEKL.

This clonotype came up many times. Sequence at one end of the junction differs from germline and may be a read error. The chain couples TRBV5-1 to TRBJ2-1; D is undetermined. CDR1 is SGHRS and CDR2 is YFSETQ in the germline V gene. The CDR3 has 13 amino acids. The CDR3 is CASSLDPYSEQFF. CDR3 in DNA: TGCGCCAGCAGCTTGGATCCATACAGTGAGCAGTTCTTC.

This clonotype has at least ten counts. V gene TRBV6-6 combines with J gene TRBJ2-6; TRBD1 is a possible D gene (6 bases). CDR1 and CDR2 (germline): MNHNY, SVGAGI (reference sequence). The CDR3 is 16 residues long. The V and J ends lost 1 base and 2 bases respectively, with 9 bases between them. Here the CDR3 reads CASSYFGQPGANVLTF. The CDR3, as DNA: TGTGCCAGCAGTTACTTTGGACAGCCTGGGGCCAACGTCCTGACTTTC.

This clonotype came up many times. The V call is TRBV28, the J call TRBJ2-1; TRBD2 matches 14 bases. V was pared by 8 bases and J by 8 bases, with 11 bases of the junction left unmatched. This CDR3 has 16 residues. Germline CDR1 reads MDHEN; CDR2 reads SYDVKM. DNA for the CDR3: TGTGCCAGCTTTACACGGACTAGCGGGGGGCCCGATGAGCAGTTCTTC. The encoded protein is CASFTRTSGGPDEQFF.

J is TRBJ1-2 and V is TRBV19, with 7 bases identical to TRBD1. Germline V gene lookup returns CDR1 LNHDA and CDR2 SQIVND (reference sequence). Trimming cost V 10 bases and J 4 bases; bases outside gene matches: 6. This CDR3 comprises 12 residues. The CDR3 loop is CATADRAYGYTF. Written as DNA, the CDR3 is TGTGCCACTGCCGACAGGGCCTATGGCTACACCTTC.

There are many counts of this clonotype. CDR3 nucleotides: TGTGCCAGCACCACCGGACAGGGATGGGGCGAGCAGTACTTC. As protein: CASTTGQGWGEQYF. The V and J genes are TRBV11-2 and TRBJ2-7; TRBD1 matches 8 bases. The V segment lost 7 bases and the J segment 6 bases; nucleotides outside the gene matches: 11. The CDR3 loop spans 14 amino acids. The V gene's germline CDR1 is SGHAT and CDR2 FQNNGV.

The chain employs TRBV12-3 or TRBV12-4 and TRBJ2-7; 10 nucleotides align to TRBD1. The junction had 12 bases not matched to a gene; V was cut back by 2 bases and J by 5 bases. The CDR3 is 17 amino acids. The DNA of the CDR3 is TGTGCCAGCAGTTTATGGGGAGTGACAGGGGGCGTAGACGAGCAGTACTTC. Translating gives CASSLWGVTGGVDEQYF.

This clonotype was seen a few times. The gene calls are TRBV7-7 and TRBJ2-7, with TRBD1 identical over 7 bases. Trimming removed 2 bases from V and 2 bases from J; junction bases left unmatched: 3. The CDR3 is made up of 14 amino acids. The germline gives CDR1 SSHAT, CDR2 FNYEAQ (reference sequence). CDR3 loop: CASSLTQGAYEQYF. The CDR3 DNA reads as TGTGCCAGCAGCTTAACCCAGGGGGCCTACGAGCAGTACTTC.

The CDR3 is CASSRGQGDSPLHF. The CDR3 region has the DNA TGTGCCAGCAGCCGGGGACAGGGGGATTCACCCCTCCACTTT. The chain has TRBV7-9 and TRBJ1-6; 11 nucleotides agree with TRBD1. Germline assignment: CDR1 SEHNR and CDR2 FQNEAQ (reference sequence). This CDR3 is 14 amino acids long. After removal of 5 bases from V and 8 bases from J, the junction contained 2 bases not matched to a gene.

This clonotype was counted at least ten times. The genes are TRBV28 and TRBJ2-5; D might be TRBD2 (6 bases). CDR1 and CDR2 from the germline V gene are MDHEN and SYDVKM. The ends were cut back, 5 bases at V and 5 bases at J, with 18 bases in the middle. The length of the CDR3 is 15 residues. This CDR3 reads CASSPRLGRRETQYF. The CDR3 nucleotides read TGTGCCAGCAGTCCCCGACTAGGAAGGCGGGAGACCCAGTACTTC. Using reference TRBV28 and TRBJ2-5 for the parts outside the CDR3, the full variable domain is DVKVTQSSRYLVKRTGEKVFLECVQDMDHENMFWYRQDPGLGLRLIYFSYDVKMKEKGDIPEGYSVSREKKERFSLILESASTNQTSMYLCASSPRLGRRETQYFGPGTRLLVL.

The chain uses TRBV28 and TRBJ1-2; D unresolved. V shed 0 bases and J shed 2 bases, with 7 bases lying between them. The CDR3 spans 14 residues. Germline V gene sequence: CDR1 MDHEN, CDR2 SYDVKM. CDR3 sequence (DNA): TGTGCCAGCAGTTTATGGGGATCCAACTATGGCTACACCTTC. Its protein is CASSLWGSNYGYTF.

This clonotype was seen more than once but under ten times. The rearrangement links TRBV4-2 to TRBJ1-4; D is undetermined. This CDR3 has 16 residues. Germline CDR1 reads LGHNA; CDR2 reads YNFKEQ. Trimming removed 0 bases from V and 3 bases from J, with 11 bases in between. CDR3 nucleotide sequence: TGTGCCAGCAGCCAAGAAAGAACGGTGGCTAATGAAAAACTGTTTTTT. Its protein is CASSQERTVANEKLFF.

This clonotype was seen only a few times. The limits of the CDR3 on the DNA are not certain, so only TCRdb's listed CDR3 is given. The rearrangement joins TRBV30 to TRBJ2-7; TRBD1, as called in the table, went unchecked against the DNA. The germline CDR1 and CDR2 sequences are GTSNPN and SVGIG (reference sequence). The CDR3 sequence runs 13 residues, both termini included. The CDR3 loop is CAWGKGTGGAKYF.

This sequence joins TRBV7-2 and TRBJ2-5; 15 bases map to TRBD2. Germline loops: CDR1 SGHTA, CDR2 FQGNSA. The ends lost 4 bases at V and 2 bases at J; junction bases unmatched: 2. This CDR3 is built from 16 residues. The CDR3 region is CASSSGLAGGQETQYF. DNA of the CDR3: TGTGCCAGCAGCTCAGGACTAGCGGGGGGGCAAGAGACCCAGTACTTC.